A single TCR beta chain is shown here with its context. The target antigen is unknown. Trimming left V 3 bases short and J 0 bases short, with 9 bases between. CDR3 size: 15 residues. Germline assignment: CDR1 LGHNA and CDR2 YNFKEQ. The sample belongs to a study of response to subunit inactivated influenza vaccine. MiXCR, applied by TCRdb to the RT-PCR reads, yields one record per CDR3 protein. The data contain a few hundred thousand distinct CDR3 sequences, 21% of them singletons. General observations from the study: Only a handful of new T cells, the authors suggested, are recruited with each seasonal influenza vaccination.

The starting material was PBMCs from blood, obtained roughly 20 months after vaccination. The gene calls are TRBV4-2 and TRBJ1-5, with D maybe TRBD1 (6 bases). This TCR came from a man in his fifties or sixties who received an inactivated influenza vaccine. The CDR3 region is CASSQWGASNQPQHF. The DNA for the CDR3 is TGTGCCAGCAGCCAGTGGGGGGCTAGCAATCAGCCCCAGCATTTT.